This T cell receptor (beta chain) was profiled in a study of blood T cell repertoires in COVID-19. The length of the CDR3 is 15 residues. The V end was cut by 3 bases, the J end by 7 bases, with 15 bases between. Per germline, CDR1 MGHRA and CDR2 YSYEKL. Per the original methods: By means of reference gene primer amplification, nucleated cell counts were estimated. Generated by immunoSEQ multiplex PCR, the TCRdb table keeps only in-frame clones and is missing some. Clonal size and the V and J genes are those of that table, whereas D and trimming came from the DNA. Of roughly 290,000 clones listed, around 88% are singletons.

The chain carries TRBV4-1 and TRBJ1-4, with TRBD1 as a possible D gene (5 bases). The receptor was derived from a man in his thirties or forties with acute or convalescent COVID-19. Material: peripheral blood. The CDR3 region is CASSQYWGEGEKLFF. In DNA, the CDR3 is TGCGCCAGCAGCCAGTATTGGGGGGAAGGTGAAAAACTGTTTTTT.